A single sample gave rise to the 13 T cell receptor beta chains below, sequenced in a study of blood T cell repertoires in COVID-19. Clones were read by immunoSEQ multiplex PCR, and TCRdb kept only the in-frame ones, dropping some. The sample yields some 100,000 clones, 80% to 90% seen once. Sequencing was carried out using PBMCs or T cells enriched from blood (not recorded which). The source is a woman aged 45 to 65 who had recovered from COVID-19.

The chain has TRBV28 and TRBJ1-1, with a possible D match to TRBD1 (6 bases). This CDR3 spans 13 amino acids. Trimming cost V 5 bases and J 5 bases, with 12 bases left between them. Looked up from germline, CDR1 is MDHEN and CDR2 is SYDVKM. CDR3 in DNA: TGTGCCAGCAGTCCTGGGGGCCATACTGAAGCTTTCTTT. It encodes CASSPGGHTEAFF. The variable domain in full, with the rest retrieved from reference TRBV28 and TRBJ1-1, is DVKVTQSSRYLVKRTGEKVFLECVQDMDHENMFWYRQDPGLGLRLIYFSYDVKMKEKGDIPEGYSVSREKKERFSLILESASTNQTSMYLCASSPGGHTEAFFGQGTRLTVV.

The rearrangement links TRBV4-1 to TRBJ2-2; a possible D gene is TRBD1 (6 bases). Germline V gives CDR1 MGHRA, CDR2 YSYEKL. The CDR3 runs 15 residues. Trimming took 1 base from V and 6 from J, leaving 12 bases between them. CDR3 sequence reads: CASSQAPGAAGELFF. The CDR3, as DNA: TGCGCCAGCAGCCAAGCCCCAGGGGCGGCCGGGGAGCTGTTTTTT.

This chain connects TRBV25-1 to TRBJ1-2; TRBD1 agrees at 7 bases. The CDR3 length is 16 residues. The V gene's germline CDR1 is MGHDK and CDR2 SYGVNS. The V and J ends lost 6 bases and 1 base, in that order; junction bases with no gene match: 11. CDR3 residues: CASRSTGYHFNYGYTF. Written as DNA, the CDR3 is TGTGCCAGCAGATCGACAGGGTACCACTTTAACTATGGCTACACCTTC.

With regard to this clone: At one end, the junction sequence differs from germline, possibly due to a read error. The rearrangement links TRBV6-2 or TRBV6-3 to TRBJ1-1, with D possibly being TRBD1 (5 bases). The CDR3 length is 15 residues. CDR1 is MNHEY and CDR2 is SVGEGT in the germline V gene. This chain's CDR3 is CASTYIDRPNTEAFF. The CDR3 DNA is TGTGCCAGCACTTACATCGACAGACCGAACACTGAAGCTTTCTTT.

The chain carries TRBV28 and TRBJ1-6; 9 nucleotides align to TRBD1. The CDR3 covers 16 residues. Looked up from germline, CDR1 is MDHEN and CDR2 is SYDVKM. Trimming removed 6 bases from V and 5 bases from J; junction bases left unmatched: 8. The CDR3 region is CASSRYGTGNNSPLHF. Here the CDR3 DNA reads TGTGCCAGCAGCAGGTACGGGACAGGGAATAATTCACCCCTCCACTTT. The full variable domain, rest sourced from reference TRBV28 and TRBJ1-6, is DVKVTQSSRYLVKRTGEKVFLECVQDMDHENMFWYRQDPGLGLRLIYFSYDVKMKEKGDIPEGYSVSREKKERFSLILESASTNQTSMYLCASSRYGTGNNSPLHFGNGTRLTVT.

The J gene is TRBJ2-5, the V gene TRBV7-9; 12 nucleotides align to TRBD2. J was trimmed by 1 base and V by 2 bases; bases with no gene match: 8. Germline values: CDR1 SEHNR, CDR2 FQNEAQ (reference sequence). The CDR3 has 18 residues. The CDR3 loop reads CASSLKRTSGATQETQYF. CDR3 coding DNA: TGTGCCAGCAGCTTAAAAAGGACTAGCGGGGCAACCCAAGAGACCCAGTACTTC.

The J gene is TRBJ2-3, the V gene TRBV5-1, with 8 bases fitting TRBD2. There are 14 residues in the CDR3. Germline values: CDR1 SGHRS, CDR2 YFSETQ. J gave up 6 bases and V 1 base, and 4 bases lay outside the gene matches. The CDR3 nucleotides are TGCGCCAGCAGCTTGCTCACGGGAGGGGATACGCAGTATTTT. Translating gives CASSLLTGGDTQYF.

The rearrangement links TRBV7-9 to TRBJ2-7; a weak D match, TRBD2 (5 bases). CDR3 length: 14 residues. Between the trimmed V and J ends, which lost 5 bases and 1 base, there was a span of 12 bases. Germline values: CDR1 SEHNR, CDR2 FQNEAQ (reference sequence). Here the CDR3 reads CASSPRRSSYEQYF. Written as DNA, the CDR3 is TGTGCCAGCAGCCCCCGGAGGTCTTCCTACGAGCAGTACTTC.

In its sample, this clone was seen once. The chain uses TRBV10-3 and TRBJ1-1, with D possibly matching TRBD1 (6 bases). There are 16 residues in the CDR3. Trimming pared 0 bases from V and 1 base from J, leaving 12 bases between. Germline V gene data show CDR1 as ENHRY and CDR2 as SYGVKD. CDR3 residues: CAISESQGTKNTEAFF. CDR3 nucleotide sequence: TGTGCCATCAGTGAGTCGCAGGGGACAAAGAACACTGAAGCTTTCTTT.

This chain links TRBV28 with TRBJ2-7, with no clear D. Germline lookup yields CDR1 MDHEN and CDR2 SYDVKM. This CDR3 is built from 11 residues. V lost 6 bases and J lost 4, with 7 bases in between. CDR3 sequence (DNA): TGTGCCAGCAGATTTAGTTACGAGCAGTACTTC. The encoded protein is CASRFSYEQYF.

This clone appeared a few times. The chain has TRBV5-1 and TRBJ1-6; 7 bases map to TRBD1. V trimming: 4 bases; J trimming: 1 base; junction bases outside the gene matches: 5. The CDR3 is 16 residues long. Germline V gene lookup returns CDR1 SGHRS and CDR2 YFSETQ. In DNA form, the CDR3 reads TGCGCCAGCAGCCCGAGGGACAGTTCCTATAATTCACCCCTCCACTTT. This gives the protein CASSPRDSSYNSPLHF.

The V call is TRBV7-8, the J call TRBJ2-7; D not certain. The CDR3 length is 14 residues. Germline V gene data show CDR1 as SGHVS and CDR2 as FQNEAQ. Trimming left V 6 bases short and J 3 bases short, with 15 bases between. The CDR3 coding sequence is TGTGCCAGCAGTTTGACATTTACCAACTACGAGCAGTACTTC. Translation gives CASSLTFTNYEQYF.

The rearrangement links TRBV11-2 to TRBJ2-5, with a weak D call TRBD2 (6 bases). Trimming removed 5 bases at V and 3 bases at J, with 19 bases between. This CDR3 comprises 16 residues. The germline V gene encodes CDR1 SGHAT and CDR2 FQNNGV. The CDR3, as DNA: TGTGCCAGCAGCCCCCGAGGTGGGAGGAACAAAGAGACCCAGTACTTC. Translated, it gives CASSPRGGRNKETQYF.